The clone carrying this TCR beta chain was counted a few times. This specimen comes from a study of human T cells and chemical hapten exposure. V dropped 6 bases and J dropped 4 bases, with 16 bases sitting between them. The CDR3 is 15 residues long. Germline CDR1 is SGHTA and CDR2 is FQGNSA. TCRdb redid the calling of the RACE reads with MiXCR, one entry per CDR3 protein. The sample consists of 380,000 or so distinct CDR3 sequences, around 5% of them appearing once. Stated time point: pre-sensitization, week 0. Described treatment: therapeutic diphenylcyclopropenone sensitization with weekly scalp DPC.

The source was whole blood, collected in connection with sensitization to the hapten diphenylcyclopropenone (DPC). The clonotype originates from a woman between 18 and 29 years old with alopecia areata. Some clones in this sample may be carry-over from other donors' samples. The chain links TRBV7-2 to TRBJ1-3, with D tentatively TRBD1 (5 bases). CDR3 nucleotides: TGTGCCAGCAGTTATTATTCGGGGGAGGGAAACACCATATATTTT. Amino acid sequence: CASSYYSGEGNTIYF.